Below are 17 T cell receptor beta chains sequenced from a single sample in a study of CD8 T cell repertoires and HIV-1 epitope variants. The assay was immunoSEQ multiplex PCR, and TCRdb's table has in-frame clones only and misses some. The top ten clones hold roughly 40% of a sample with 5,000 to 6,500 clones, about 67% of them seen once. No cognate antigen is known for these TCRs. The sample was cultured CD8+ T cells derived from PBMCs. The receptor set was obtained from a male donor with HIV.

There are a few counts of this clone. V usage is TRBV9 and J usage is TRBJ1-3; 7 bases agree with TRBD1. V shed 0 bases, J shed 0 bases, and the junction held 3 bases outside the gene matches. The CDR3 loop spans 16 amino acids. Per germline, CDR1 SGDLS and CDR2 YYNGEE. The CDR3 bases are TGTGCCAGCAGCGTAGGACAGGGAATCTCTGGAAACACCATATATTTT. This sequence encodes CASSVGQGISGNTIYF.

Points on this clone: A single base is all that separates this from a far larger clone, so a read error is likely. CDR3: CASSQDVGQGNTEAFF. CDR3 nucleotide sequence: TGTGCCAGCAGCCAAGATGTTGGGCAGGGGAACACTGAAGCTTTCTTT. The chain is built from TRBV5-4 and TRBJ1-1; D may be TRBD1 (5 bases). This CDR3 has 16 amino acids. From germline, CDR1 is SGHNT and CDR2 YYREEE (reference sequence). V lost 4 bases and J 1 base, leaving 17 bases between the germline ends.

This clone is categorized as medium-sized. This chain uses TRBV7-2 with TRBJ1-5; no clear D. The CDR3 runs 15 residues. Germline V lookup: CDR1 SGHTA, CDR2 FQGNSA. Trimming left V 4 bases short and J 0 bases short, with 10 bases between. The CDR3 DNA reads TGTGCCAGCAGCTCGGAGGGCTATAGCAATCAGCCCCAGCATTTT. Protein: CASSSEGYSNQPQHF.

V gene TRBV2 combines with J gene TRBJ1-2, with 7 bases aligning to TRBD1. V gave up 6 bases and J gave up 8 bases; unmatched junction bases: 15. CDR3 length equals 15 residues. From germline, CDR1 is SNHLY and CDR2 FYNNEI. The CDR3 sequence: CASSDGEGAQGGYTF. The CDR3 DNA sequence: TGTGCCAGCAGCGACGGGGAGGGGGCGCAGGGGGGCTACACCTTC.

The chain couples TRBV4-2 to TRBJ2-1; a weak D match, TRBD2 (7 bases). This CDR3 is built from 17 residues. Trimming left V 0 bases short and J 7 bases short, with 19 bases between. CDR1 is LGHNA, CDR2 YNFKEQ, per germline. For the CDR3, the DNA is TGTGCCAGCAGCCAAGATGAAGGGTCGCGGGGGCTGAATGAGCAGTTCTTC. It encodes CASSQDEGSRGLNEQFF.

The CDR3 bases are TGTGCCAGCAGCTTCGCGGGGGAGTACAATGAGCAGTTCTTC. Protein product: CASSFAGEYNEQFF. The chain couples TRBV7-9 to TRBJ2-1; 7 bases line up with TRBD2. This CDR3 has 14 residues. The J segment lost 4 bases and the V segment lost 3 bases, leaving 3 bases of the junction unmatched. Germline V gene data show CDR1 as SEHNR and CDR2 as FQNEAQ (reference sequence).

This clone was seen a single time. This chain connects TRBV13 to TRBJ2-3; 7 positions match TRBD2. In germline, CDR1 is PRHDT, CDR2 FYEKMQ (reference sequence). V lost 0 bases and J lost 1; bases outside the gene matches: 1. This CDR3 region has 15 residues. The CDR3 here is CASSLGRGGTDTQYF. The CDR3 DNA sequence: TGTGCCAGCAGCTTAGGACGGGGGGGCACAGATACGCAGTATTTT.

The chain links TRBV7-9 to TRBJ1-2; D gene unclear. This CDR3 is 16 amino acids long. Germline CDR1 reads SEHNR; CDR2 reads FQNEAQ (reference sequence). The germline V and J ends were trimmed by 5 bases and 6 bases, with 22 bases remaining between them. CDR3 protein: CASSHAGVVGQDGYTF. CDR3 DNA sequence: TGTGCCAGCAGCCACGCCGGAGTGGTTGGGCAAGATGGCTACACCTTC.

The CDR3 region is CASSLEDSYTDTQYF. As DNA, the CDR3 is TGTGCCAGCAGCTTAGAGGACTCCTACACAGATACGCAGTATTTT. The rearrangement joins TRBV7-8 to TRBJ2-3; D might be TRBD2 (5 bases). Germline-derived CDR1 and CDR2 are SGHVS and FQNEAQ. With 1 base removed from V and 2 bases from J, the gap between germline ends came to 10 bases. This CDR3 contains 15 residues.

J is TRBJ2-1 and V is TRBV27; D is possibly TRBD1 (5 bases). The length of the CDR3 is 15 residues. With 3 bases removed from V and 0 bases from J, the gap between germline ends came to 9 bases. Germline V gives CDR1 MNHEY, CDR2 SMNVEV (reference sequence). The CDR3 sequence: CASSFGHPSYNEQFF. CDR3 sequence (DNA): TGTGCCAGCAGTTTCGGACACCCCTCCTACAATGAGCAGTTCTTC.

To note about this clone: This CDR3 is also generated by other DNA sequences in the sample. V and J are TRBV7-2 and TRBJ1-5; no reliable D call. Trimming removed 2 bases at V and 4 bases at J, with 6 bases between. Germline V gives CDR1 SGHTA, CDR2 FQGNSA. The CDR3 is 13 residues long. CDR3 residues: CASSLRPNQPQHF. CDR3 sequence (DNA): TGTGCCAGCAGCTTACGGCCTAATCAGCCCCAGCATTTT.

This rearrangement joins TRBV7-9 to TRBJ1-2; no definite D call. V was clipped by 5 bases and J by 5 bases, with 12 bases between them. The CDR3 is made up of 13 amino acids. CDR1 and CDR2 from the germline V gene are SEHNR and FQNEAQ (reference sequence). The CDR3 DNA sequence: TGTGCCAGCAGCCATCACCGGGGTTATGGCTACACCTTC. Translated, it gives CASSHHRGYGYTF.

V gene TRBV28 combines with J gene TRBJ1-2; 11 bases align to TRBD1. With V trimmed by 1 base and J by 4 bases, 2 bases remained unmatched. Per germline, CDR1 MDHEN and CDR2 SYDVKM. The CDR3 is 15 residues long. CDR3 amino acids: CASSLSGTGGYGYTF. The CDR3, as DNA: TGTGCCAGCAGTTTATCCGGGACAGGGGGCTATGGCTACACCTTC.

J is TRBJ2-5 and V is TRBV7-2, with D perhaps TRBD2 (6 bases). In germline, CDR1 is SGHTA, CDR2 FQGNSA. This CDR3 contains 15 residues. Trimming took off 6 bases at V and 5 bases at J, with 19 bases between the two ends. The chain's CDR3 is CASRPPDRGGETQYF. The DNA for the CDR3 is TGTGCCAGCAGGCCACCGGACCGTGGAGGGGAGACCCAGTACTTC. Variable domain in full (rest from reference TRBV7-2 and TRBJ2-5): GAGVSQSPSNKVTEKGKDVELRCDPISGHTALYWYRQSLGQGLEFLIYFQGNSAPDKSGLPSDRFSAERTGGSVSTLTIQRTQQEDSAVYLCASRPPDRGGETQYFGPGTRLLVL.

The genes are TRBV30 and TRBJ1-6; the D is unclear. This CDR3 comprises 14 residues. Germline assignment: CDR1 GTSNPN and CDR2 SVGIG (reference sequence). V was cut by 2 bases and J by 7 bases, with 12 bases left in between. CDR3 loop: CAWSRGQDNSPLHF. For the CDR3, the DNA is TGTGCCTGGAGTAGAGGGCAGGACAATTCACCCCTCCACTTT.

This clone came up once. CDR3: CASSQGRTGRGEKLFF. The CDR3 region has the DNA TGCGCCAGCAGCCAAGGCCGGACAGGGAGGGGTGAAAAACTGTTTTTT. The rearrangement links TRBV4-3 to TRBJ1-4; the match to TRBD1 covers 8 bases. Germline lookup yields CDR1 LGHNA and CDR2 YSLEER. The trim removed 1 base at V and 7 bases at J, leaving 8 bases unmatched. The CDR3 spans 16 residues.

Regarding this clone: Germline and junction disagree at one end, which may indicate a read error. The V gene is TRBV7-7, the J gene TRBJ2-3; D remains unclear. The germline CDR1 and CDR2 sequences are SSHAT and FNYEAQ (reference sequence). The CDR3 totals 13 residues. CDR3 loop: CASSLEGTDTQYF. Written as DNA, the CDR3 is TGTGCTAGCAGCTTAGAAGGCACAGATACGCAGTATTTT.